This T cell receptor (beta chain) was sequenced during a study of T cell responses to AZD1222 COVID-19 vaccine. Concerning this clone: Its antigen is not known.

Measured with immunoSEQ multiplex PCR; TCRdb has only the in-frame clones, and not every one. There are 150,000 to 200,000 clones in the sample; approximately 94% occur only once, and approximately 4.6% lies in the top ten. Study-level points and caveats: Clonal diversity may have been underestimated in mostly white British donors. Breadth and depth of Spike-specific TCRs rose after two AZD1222 doses.

The CDR3 runs to 13 residues. V gave up 7 bases and J gave up 1 base, with 11 bases separating them. The germline CDR1 and CDR2 sequences are SGDLS and YYNGEE. The chain couples TRBV9 to TRBJ1-1, with TRBD1 as a possible D gene (5 bases). This clonotype originated in an adult who received the AZD1222 COVID-19 vaccine. The sequencing here drew on peripheral blood, taken 28 days after the second AZD1222 dose. CDR3 sequence reads: CASQGGRNTEAFF. Here the CDR3 DNA reads TGTGCCAGCCAGGGTGGGCGGAACACTGAAGCTTTCTTT. Based on the CDR3 plus reference TRBV9 and TRBJ1-1, the full variable domain is DSGVTQTPKHLITATGQRVTLRCSPRSGDLSVYWYQQSLDQGLQFLIQYYNGEERAKGNILERFSAQQFPDLHSELNLSSLELGDSALYFCASQGGRNTEAFFGQGTRLTVV.